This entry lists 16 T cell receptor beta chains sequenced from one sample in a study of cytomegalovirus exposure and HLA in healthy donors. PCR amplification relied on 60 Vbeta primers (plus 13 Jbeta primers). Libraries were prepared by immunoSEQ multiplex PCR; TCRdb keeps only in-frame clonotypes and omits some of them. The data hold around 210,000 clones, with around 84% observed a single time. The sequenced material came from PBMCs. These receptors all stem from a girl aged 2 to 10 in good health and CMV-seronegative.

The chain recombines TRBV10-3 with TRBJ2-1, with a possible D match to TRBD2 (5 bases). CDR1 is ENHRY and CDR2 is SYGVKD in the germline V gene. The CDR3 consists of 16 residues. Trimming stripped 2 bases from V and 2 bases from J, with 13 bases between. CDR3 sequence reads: CAISETSGPPYNEQFF. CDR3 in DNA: TGTGCCATCAGTGAGACGAGCGGACCACCCTACAATGAGCAGTTCTTC.

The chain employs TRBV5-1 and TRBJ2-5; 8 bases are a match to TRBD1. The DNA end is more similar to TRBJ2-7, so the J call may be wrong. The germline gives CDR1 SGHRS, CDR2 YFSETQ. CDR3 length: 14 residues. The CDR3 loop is CASSLNRGNDEQYF. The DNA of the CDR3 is TGCGCCAGCAGTCTAAACAGGGGGAACGACGAGCAGTACTTC.

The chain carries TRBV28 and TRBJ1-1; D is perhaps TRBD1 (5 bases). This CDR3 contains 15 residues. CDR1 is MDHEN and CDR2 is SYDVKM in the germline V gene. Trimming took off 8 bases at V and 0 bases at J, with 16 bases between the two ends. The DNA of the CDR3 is TGTGCCAGCCTCCTCCTGCGGGGGTTGAACACTGAAGCTTTCTTT. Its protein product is CASLLLRGLNTEAFF.

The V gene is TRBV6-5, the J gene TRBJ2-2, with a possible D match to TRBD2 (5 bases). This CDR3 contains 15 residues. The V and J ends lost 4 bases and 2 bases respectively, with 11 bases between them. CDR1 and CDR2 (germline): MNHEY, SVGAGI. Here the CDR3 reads CASSWETPNTGELFF. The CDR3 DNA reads TGTGCCAGCAGTTGGGAGACACCTAACACCGGGGAGCTGTTTTTT.

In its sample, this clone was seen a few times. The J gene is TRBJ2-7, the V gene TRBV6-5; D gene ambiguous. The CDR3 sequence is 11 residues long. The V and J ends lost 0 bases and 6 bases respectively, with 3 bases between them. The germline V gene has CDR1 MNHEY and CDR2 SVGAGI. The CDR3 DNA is TGTGCCAGCAGTTACTCCGGCGAGCAGTACTTC. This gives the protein CASSYSGEQYF.

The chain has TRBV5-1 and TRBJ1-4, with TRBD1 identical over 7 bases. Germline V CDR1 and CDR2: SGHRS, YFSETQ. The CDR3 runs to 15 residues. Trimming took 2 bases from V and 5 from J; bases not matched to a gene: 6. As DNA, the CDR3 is TGCGCCAGCAGCTTAGGGACAGTCGGGAATGAAAAACTGTTTTTT. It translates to CASSLGTVGNEKLFF. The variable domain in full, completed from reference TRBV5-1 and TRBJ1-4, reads KAGVTQTPRYLIKTRGQQVTLSCSPISGHRSVSWYQQTPGQGLQFLFEYFSETQRNKGNFPGRFSGRQFSNSRSEMNVSTLELGDSALYLCASSLGTVGNEKLFFGSGTQLSVL.

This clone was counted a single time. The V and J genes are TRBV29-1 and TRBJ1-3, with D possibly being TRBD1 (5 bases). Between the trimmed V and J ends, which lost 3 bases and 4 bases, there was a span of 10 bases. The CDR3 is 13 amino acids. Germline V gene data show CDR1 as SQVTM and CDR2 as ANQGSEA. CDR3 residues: CSVDQGSGNTIYF. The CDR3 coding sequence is TGCAGCGTTGACCAGGGTAGCGGAAACACCATATATTTT.

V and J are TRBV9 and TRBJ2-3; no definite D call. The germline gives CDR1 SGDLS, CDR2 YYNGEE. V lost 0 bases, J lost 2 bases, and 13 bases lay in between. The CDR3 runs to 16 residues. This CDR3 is CASSVEIATPTDTQYF. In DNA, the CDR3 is TGTGCCAGCAGCGTAGAGATAGCCACCCCCACAGATACGCAGTATTTT.

The CDR3 here is CASSRDRRSLEKLFF. In DNA form, the CDR3 reads TGCGCCAGCAGCCGGGACAGACGGTCCCTTGAAAAACTGTTTTTT. This chain joins TRBV5-1 and TRBJ1-4; 7 nucleotides match TRBD1. The V gene end was trimmed by 4 bases and the J gene end by 7 bases; junction bases not matched to a gene: 10. This CDR3 contains 15 residues. Germline loops: CDR1 SGHRS, CDR2 YFSETQ.

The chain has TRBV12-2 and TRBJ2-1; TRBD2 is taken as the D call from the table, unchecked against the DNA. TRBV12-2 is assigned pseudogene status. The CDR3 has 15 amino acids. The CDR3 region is CASRFPGGPHNEQFF. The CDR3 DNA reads TGTGCAAGTCGCTTCCCGGGAGGGCCACACAATGAGCAGTTCTTC.

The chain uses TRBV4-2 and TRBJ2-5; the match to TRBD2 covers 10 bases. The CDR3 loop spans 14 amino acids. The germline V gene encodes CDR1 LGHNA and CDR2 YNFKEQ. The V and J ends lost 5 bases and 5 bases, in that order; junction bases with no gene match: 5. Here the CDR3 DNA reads TGTGCCAGCAGCAAAGCGGGGGGGTCCGAGACCCAGTACTTC. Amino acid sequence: CASSKAGGSETQYF.

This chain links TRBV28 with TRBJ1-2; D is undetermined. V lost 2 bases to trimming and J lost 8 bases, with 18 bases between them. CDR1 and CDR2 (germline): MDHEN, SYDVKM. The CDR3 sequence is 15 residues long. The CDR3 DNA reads TGTGCCAGCAGTTTACAGCCGGCCACAACTAGGGGCTACACCTTC. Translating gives CASSLQPATTRGYTF.

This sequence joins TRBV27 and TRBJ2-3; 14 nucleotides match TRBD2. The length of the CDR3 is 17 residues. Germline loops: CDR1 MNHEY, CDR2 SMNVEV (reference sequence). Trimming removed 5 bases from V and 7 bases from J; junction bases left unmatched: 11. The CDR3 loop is CASSPSGTSGRMYTQYF. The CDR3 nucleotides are TGTGCCAGCAGTCCCTCCGGGACTAGCGGGAGAATGTATACGCAGTATTTT.

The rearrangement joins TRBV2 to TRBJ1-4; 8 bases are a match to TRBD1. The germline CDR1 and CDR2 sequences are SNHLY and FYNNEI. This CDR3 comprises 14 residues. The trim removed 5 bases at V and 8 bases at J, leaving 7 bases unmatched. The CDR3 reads CASSKQGGREKLFF. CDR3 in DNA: TGTGCCAGCAGTAAACAGGGGGGTAGGGAAAAACTGTTTTTT. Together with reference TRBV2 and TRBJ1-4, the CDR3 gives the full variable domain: EPEVTQTPSHQVTQMGQEVILRCVPISNHLYFYWYRQILGQKVEFLVSFYNNEISEKSEIFDDQFSVERPDGSNFTLKIRSTKLEDSAMYFCASSKQGGREKLFFGSGTQLSVL.

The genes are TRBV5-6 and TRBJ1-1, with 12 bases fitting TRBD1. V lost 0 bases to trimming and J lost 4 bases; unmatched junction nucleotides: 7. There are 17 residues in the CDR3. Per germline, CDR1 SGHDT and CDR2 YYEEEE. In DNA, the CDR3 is TGTGCCAGCAGCTTGGGGGACAGGGGGCGCGCGGGCACTGAAGCTTTCTTT. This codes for CASSLGDRGRAGTEAFF.

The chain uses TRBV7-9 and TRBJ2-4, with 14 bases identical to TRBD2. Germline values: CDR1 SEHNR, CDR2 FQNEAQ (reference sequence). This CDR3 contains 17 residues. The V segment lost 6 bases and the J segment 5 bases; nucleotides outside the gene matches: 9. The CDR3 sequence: CASSWGLAGAKQNIQYF. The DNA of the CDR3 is TGTGCCAGCAGTTGGGGACTAGCGGGGGCCAAGCAAAACATTCAGTACTTC.